This TCR beta chain emerged from a study of T cell changes during pregnancy in multiple sclerosis. Repertoires were generated with immunoSEQ multiplex PCR, while TCRdb's copy carries only in-frame clones and drops some. The sample has about 30,000 clones, roughly nine tenths seen once; the top ten hold approximately 5.3%. V trimming: 4 bases; J trimming: 3 bases; junction bases outside the gene matches: 10. Germline loops: CDR1 SGHNT, CDR2 YYREEE (reference sequence). The CDR3 contains 16 residues. The chain has TRBV5-4 and TRBJ1-2, with 9 bases fitting TRBD1. Sequenced material: CD8+ T cells from peripheral blood mononuclear cells, taken before pregnancy. This TCR was recovered from a female donor with multiple sclerosis, enrolled in a pregnancy study. In nucleotides, the CDR3 is TGTGCCAGCAGCCAAGATACAGGGGGCAGGGACTATGGCTACACCTTC. Translating it yields CASSQDTGGRDYGYTF.